This TCR beta chain came from a study of cytomegalovirus exposure and HLA in healthy donors. Method: immunoSEQ multiplex PCR; TCRdb's copy keeps in-frame clones and lacks some. The data show 55,000 to 70,000 clones, roughly 94% seen once. Germline loops: CDR1 SNHLY, CDR2 FYNNEI. V lost 6 bases, J lost 0 bases, and 11 bases stayed unmatched. This CDR3 has 17 amino acids. The TCR originated in a man aged 18 to 30 in good health and CMV-seronegative. The V and J genes are TRBV2 and TRBJ1-1, with 9 bases identical to TRBD1. The sample taken for sequencing was PBMCs. The CDR3 region has the DNA TGTGCCAGCAGATATAACCGGGACAGGGTCGTGAACACTGAAGCTTTCTTT. Protein product: CASRYNRDRVVNTEAFF.